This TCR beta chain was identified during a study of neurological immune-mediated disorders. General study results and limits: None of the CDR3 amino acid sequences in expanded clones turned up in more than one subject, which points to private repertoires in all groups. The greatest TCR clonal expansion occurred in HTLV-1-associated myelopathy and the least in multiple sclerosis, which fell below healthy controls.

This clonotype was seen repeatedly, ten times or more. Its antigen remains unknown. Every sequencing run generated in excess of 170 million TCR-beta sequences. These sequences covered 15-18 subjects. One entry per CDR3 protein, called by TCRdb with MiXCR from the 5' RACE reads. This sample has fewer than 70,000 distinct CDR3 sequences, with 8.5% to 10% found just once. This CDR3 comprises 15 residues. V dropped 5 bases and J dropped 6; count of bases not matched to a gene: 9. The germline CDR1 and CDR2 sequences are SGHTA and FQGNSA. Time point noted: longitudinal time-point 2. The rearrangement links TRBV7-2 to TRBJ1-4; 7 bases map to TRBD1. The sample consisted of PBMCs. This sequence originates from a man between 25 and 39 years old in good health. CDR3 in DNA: TGTGCCAGCAGCCAAATCCGGGACAGAGATGAAAAACTGTTTTTT. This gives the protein CASSQIRDRDEKLFF. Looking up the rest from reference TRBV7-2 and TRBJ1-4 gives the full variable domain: GAGVSQSPSNKVTEKGKDVELRCDPISGHTALYWYRQSLGQGLEFLIYFQGNSAPDKSGLPSDRFSAERTGGSVSTLTIQRTQQEDSAVYLCASSQIRDRDEKLFFGSGTQLSVL.